This T cell receptor (beta chain) was obtained from a study of T cell clones after liver transplantation. Here immunoSEQ multiplex PCR was the method, and the copy in TCRdb shows in-frame clones only, minus some. This table holds under 20,000 clones, approximately 80% found once. The study, taken as a whole, reports: Small, mixed patient groups and varying post-transplant times limit these conclusions. Low donor cell numbers restricted donor-reactive repertoire measurement in a couple of subjects.

Germline values: CDR1 KGHSH, CDR2 LQKENI. CDR3 length: 13 residues. V lost 2 bases to trimming and J lost 2 bases, with 7 bases between them. Of note for this clone: Antigen: not known.

V is TRBV18 and J is TRBJ2-7; D not certain. The TCR comes from a human patient who received a liver transplant. Some T cells may be supplied by the graft donor. The sequencing here drew on CD8+ T cells from blood, taken less than 50 months after liver transplant. In DNA form, the CDR3 reads TGTGCCAGCTCACCAGCCAGAACCTACGAGCAGTACTTC. Translated: CASSPARTYEQYF.